The clone carrying this T cell receptor (beta chain) was found a few times. Its antigen is still unknown. The data stem from a study of beta chain features in type 1 diabetes. Study-wide results and limits: Across patients, naive, central memory and Treg TCRB repertoires exhibited apparently greater similarity than was observed across healthy donors. More deletions and fewer insertions at VDJ junctions were found in patients with type 1 diabetes.

Isolated RNA was reverse transcribed in full, so expressed TCRB transcripts were sequenced. Sequenced by immunoSEQ multiplex PCR; TCRdb stores in-frame clones only, minus some. The table lists under 800,000 clones, 15% to 17% of them singletons. Per the germline V gene, CDR1 is SGHRS and CDR2 is YFSETQ. CDR3 length: 14 amino acids. The V end was cut by 4 bases, the J end by 4 bases, with 14 bases between. This sequence joins TRBV5-1 and TRBJ1-2; perhaps TRBD1 as D (5 bases). The TCR was taken from a man aged 18-30 years in good health. The sequencing sample was made of naive CD4+ T cells from blood. The CDR3 sequence: CASSPQGTIYGYTF. CDR3 sequence (DNA): TGCGCCAGCAGCCCCCAGGGTACGATCTATGGCTACACCTTC.